These T cell receptor beta chains were read from a single sample in a study of beta chain features in type 1 diabetes. The assay was immunoSEQ multiplex PCR, and TCRdb's table has in-frame clones only and misses some. The sample lists a few hundred thousand clones; around 9.6% were seen once. The sequenced sample was central memory CD4+ T cells from blood. These receptors all stem from a man between 25 and 39 years old with type 1 diabetes. Each CDR3 is given with its conserved first and last residue. D genes are given only for firm matches. Rows give clone size only sometimes, using once, few, many, or a class for an expanded clone.

TGCAGTGTGAAGACGGACACTGAAGCTTTCTTT	CSVKTDTEAFF	TRBJ1-1	TRBV20-1	.	.
TGTGCCAGCAGCTCTCTTGGTCTAGCTCGGAATGAGCAGTTCTTC	CASSSLGLARNEQFF	TRBJ2-1	TRBV11-2	few	.
TGTGCCAGCGGGACAGGTGCGGCAGATACGCAGTATTTT	CASGTGAADTQYF	TRBJ2-3	TRBV19	few	TRBD1
TGTGCCATCAGTGGCAGGGAACAAGAGACCCAGTACTTC	CAISGREQETQYF	TRBJ2-5	TRBV10-3	few	.
TGTGCCAGCAGTCTGCTCCCGGGACAGGGGGTTGATACGCAGTATTTT	CASSLLPGQGVDTQYF	TRBJ2-3	TRBV27	few	TRBD1
TGTGCCAGCAGCTCTTACAGGGGGTCGGGCTATGGCTACACCTTC	CASSSYRGSGYGYTF	TRBJ1-2	TRBV5-4	.	TRBD1
TGCGCCAGCAGTCGGGAGGGGCGCTACGAGCAGTACTTC	CASSREGRYEQYF	TRBJ2-7	TRBV5-1	.	TRBD2
TGTGCCAGCAGTAGGACTAGCGGGAGCCACGAGCAGTACTTC	CASSRTSGSHEQYF	TRBJ2-7	TRBV10-3	few	TRBD2
TGCGCCAGCAGCCAATCCGGGACTACCTGGGGGGAGCTGTTTTTT	CASSQSGTTWGELFF	TRBJ2-2	TRBV9	few	TRBD2
TGTGCCAGCGGGATGAACACTGAAGCTTTCTTT	CASGMNTEAFF	TRBJ1-1	TRBV14	many	.
TGTGCCAGCAGTTACGACCAAGAAAAACTGTTTTTT	CASSYDQEKLFF	TRBJ1-4	TRBV6-6	few	.
TGTGCCAGCAGCCCGACGATCTCTTTTGAAGCTTTCTTT	CASSPTISFEAFF	TRBJ1-1	TRBV27	many	.
TGTGCCAGTAGTATAGATCTGGCAGGATCCTACAATGAGCAGTTCTTC	CASSIDLAGSYNEQFF	TRBJ2-1	TRBV19	few	.
TGTGCCAGGGACGGAGATACGCAGTATTTT	CARDGDTQYF	TRBJ2-3	TRBV19	few	.
TGTGCCAGCAGGACAGGGCTTAATCAGCCCCAGCATTTT	CASRTGLNQPQHF	TRBJ1-5	TRBV2	.	TRBD1
TGTGCCTGGAGTGTAGCTAGCGGGAGGGCCTCGAAGTTGTACTTC	CAWSVASGRASKLYF	TRBJ2-4	TRBV30	few	TRBD2
TGCAGCGTTGTAGCCCCAACACTTCATATAACTGAAGCTTTCTTT	CSVVAPTLHITEAFF	TRBJ1-1	TRBV29-1	.	.
TGTGCCAGCAGCCCAGGGATGGGACTAGCGGAGGGAGGGACCCAGTACTTC	CASSPGMGLAEGGTQYF	TRBJ2-5	TRBV5-8	.	TRBD2
TGTGCCAGCTCACCGGGAGCAGAGCCCCAAGAGACCCAGTACTTC	CASSPGAEPQETQYF	TRBJ2-5	TRBV18	few	.
TGTGCCTCTATGGGAAGAGATCAGCCCCAGCATTTT	CASMGRDQPQHF	TRBJ1-5	TRBV2	.	.
TGTGCCAGTAGTATCGGTGGCGGGAGTTCCTCCTACGAGCAGTACTTC	CASSIGGGSSSYEQYF	TRBJ2-7	TRBV19	.	TRBD2
TGTGCCAGCAGCTTAGGAGGGGGCGGCAATCAGCCCCAGCATTTT	CASSLGGGGNQPQHF	TRBJ1-5	TRBV7-2	few	TRBD1
TGTGCCAGCACCCTACCACCTAGACTAGCGGGTTTCCAAGAGACCCAGTACTTC	CASTLPPRLAGFQETQYF	TRBJ2-5	TRBV5-4	.	TRBD2
TGTGCCAGCAGCGCGACTAGCGGGGCCCGGGGAGATACGCAGTATTTT	CASSATSGARGDTQYF	TRBJ2-3	TRBV5-4	few	TRBD2
TGCGCCAGCAGCCCCGCCCGGGCCATGAACACTGAAGCTTTCTTT	CASSPARAMNTEAFF	TRBJ1-1	TRBV5-1	many	.
TGTGCCAGTAGTATGGTGAGGGAGTCCCGAGGGAATGAGCAGTTCTTC	CASSMVRESRGNEQFF	TRBJ2-1	TRBV19	.	.
TGTGCAAGTCGCTTAGGCCTAGCGGGAGCTTCGGACATTCAGTACTTC	CASRLGLAGASDIQYF	TRBJ2-4	TRBV12-2	few	.
TGTGCCAGCAGTACAAGACAGGGGGGGGATTGGGGCTACACCTTC	CASSTRQGGDWGYTF	TRBJ1-2	TRBV27	few	TRBD1
TGTGCCTGGGCAGGCCGGGGGAGCTCCTACGAGCAGTACTTC	CAWAGRGSSYEQYF	TRBJ2-7	TRBV30	.	.
TGTGCCAGCAGCCCCTTCAGGGCCATAACCGCCTACGAGCAGTACTTC	CASSPFRAITAYEQYF	TRBJ2-7	TRBV9	few	.
TGTGCCAGCAGCTCGAGGATCAGGGTGTTCCTCAGCACAGATACGCAGTATTTT	CASSSRIRVFLSTDTQYF	TRBJ2-3	TRBV11-2	few	.
TGTGCCAGCAGCCCAGGCAGGTCCTCCTATAATTCACCCCTCCACTTT	CASSPGRSSYNSPLHF	TRBJ1-6	TRBV7-2	few	.